These T cell receptor beta chains were read from a single sample in a study of regulatory dendritic cells for organ transplantation. Data came from immunoSEQ multiplex PCR; TCRdb stores just in-frame clones and leaves some out. The sample lists around 12,000 clones, around two thirds occurring once. No antigen has been assigned to these receptors. Sequencing was carried out using naive CD4+ T cells from blood cultured with regulatory dendritic cells. The receptors come from a human donor in good health. The CDR3 runs from the conserved cysteine through the conserved F or W. The D gene is left open where the match is weak. Expanded clones get a size class; other rows say once, few or many, or leave the size out.

cdr3_aa: CASSRGEGNQPQHF
cdr3_nt: TGTGCCAGTAGTAGGGGAGAGGGTAATCAGCCCCAGCATTTT
clone_size: medium-sized
j_call: TRBJ1-5
d_call: .
v_call: TRBV19

cdr3_aa: CASSLSGGLGEKLFF
cdr3_nt: TGTGCCAGCAGCTTATCAGGGGGCTTAGGGGAAAAACTGTTTTTT
clone_size: few
j_call: TRBJ1-4
d_call: TRBD1
v_call: TRBV7-2

cdr3_aa: CASSNPQGAWYEQYF
cdr3_nt: TGTGCCAGCAGTAACCCACAGGGGGCCTGGTACGAGCAGTACTTC
clone_size: .
j_call: TRBJ2-7
d_call: TRBD1
v_call: TRBV6-1

cdr3_aa: CASRSGQGGTYEQYF
cdr3_nt: TGTGCCAGCAGGTCCGGACAGGGAGGAACCTACGAGCAGTACTTC
clone_size: few
j_call: TRBJ2-7
d_call: TRBD1
v_call: TRBV6-1

cdr3_aa: CASRQGSTEAFF
cdr3_nt: TGTGCCAGCAGACAGGGGAGCACTGAAGCTTTCTTT
clone_size: .
j_call: TRBJ1-1
d_call: TRBD1
v_call: TRBV6-5

cdr3_aa: CASSPSRTGDHYGYTF
cdr3_nt: TGTGCCAGCAGCCCTTCGCGGACAGGGGATCACTATGGCTACACCTTC
clone_size: few
j_call: TRBJ1-2
d_call: TRBD1
v_call: TRBV6-6

cdr3_aa: CASSLGTGGGELFF
cdr3_nt: TGTGCCAGCAGCCTCGGGACAGGGGGCGGGGAGCTGTTTTTT
clone_size: .
j_call: TRBJ2-2
d_call: TRBD1
v_call: TRBV11-2

cdr3_aa: CASSQGTTSNQPQHF
cdr3_nt: TGCGCCAGCAGCCAAGGCACAACTAGCAATCAGCCCCAGCATTTT
clone_size: few
j_call: TRBJ1-5
d_call: .
v_call: TRBV4-1

cdr3_aa: CASRPGLGRETQYF
cdr3_nt: TGTGCCAGCAGACCCGGACTAGGAAGAGAGACCCAGTACTTC
clone_size: .
j_call: TRBJ2-5
d_call: TRBD2
v_call: TRBV2

cdr3_aa: CASSSPGGEETQYF
cdr3_nt: TGCGCCAGCAGCTCCCCGGGGGGTGAAGAGACCCAGTACTTC
clone_size: .
j_call: TRBJ2-5
d_call: TRBD2
v_call: TRBV5-1

cdr3_aa: CAGRGAPGNTIYF
cdr3_nt: TGTGCCGGACGGGGGGCGCCCGGAAACACCATATATTTT
clone_size: once
j_call: TRBJ1-3
d_call: .
v_call: TRBV19

cdr3_aa: CASSWGDSLISGANVLTF
cdr3_nt: TGTGCCAGCAGTTGGGGGGACAGCCTAATTTCTGGGGCCAACGTCCTGACTTTC
clone_size: .
j_call: TRBJ2-6
d_call: .
v_call: TRBV2

cdr3_aa: CASSLRGSLGEQYF
cdr3_nt: TGTGCCAGCAGCTTGAGGGGATCGTTGGGCGAGCAGTACTTC
clone_size: .
j_call: TRBJ2-7
d_call: .
v_call: TRBV5-6

cdr3_aa: CASRSPGQANYEQYF
cdr3_nt: TGTGCCAGCAGATCGCCGGGACAGGCCAACTACGAGCAGTACTTC
clone_size: .
j_call: TRBJ2-7
d_call: TRBD1
v_call: TRBV6-5

cdr3_aa: CASSFPIQGKDEQFF
cdr3_nt: TGTGCCAGCAGCTTTCCGATCCAGGGGAAGGATGAGCAGTTCTTC
clone_size: .
j_call: TRBJ2-1
d_call: .
v_call: TRBV5-4

cdr3_aa: CASSRLTSGGAGRTDTQYF
cdr3_nt: TGCGCCAGCAGCCGCCTTACTAGCGGGGGGGCCGGTAGAACAGATACGCAGTATTTT
clone_size: .
j_call: TRBJ2-3
d_call: TRBD2
v_call: TRBV5-1

cdr3_aa: CASSSFRDTDTEAFF
cdr3_nt: TGTGCCAGCAGCTCATTCAGAGACACTGACACTGAAGCTTTCTTT
clone_size: .
j_call: TRBJ1-1
d_call: .
v_call: TRBV11-2

cdr3_aa: CASSLEGDNTEAFF
cdr3_nt: TGCGCCAGCAGCTTGGAGGGAGACAACACTGAAGCTTTCTTT
clone_size: .
j_call: TRBJ1-1
d_call: .
v_call: TRBV5-1

cdr3_aa: CASTRRGTGANLYGYTF
cdr3_nt: TGTGCCAGCACCCGAAGGGGCACAGGAGCCAACCTCTATGGCTACACCTTC
clone_size: .
j_call: TRBJ1-2
d_call: .
v_call: TRBV5-4

cdr3_aa: CASSPSRGQGEGGYTF
cdr3_nt: TGTGCCAGCTCACCATCGCGCGGACAGGGGGAGGGCGGCTACACCTTC
clone_size: .
j_call: TRBJ1-2
d_call: TRBD1
v_call: TRBV18

cdr3_aa: CASSLVGGRNSPLHF
cdr3_nt: TGTGCCAGCAGCTTAGTCGGGGGGCGTAATTCACCCCTCCACTTT
clone_size: .
j_call: TRBJ1-6
d_call: .
v_call: TRBV11-2

cdr3_aa: CASSDLKGADSISYEQYF
cdr3_nt: TGTGCCAGCAGTGACCTAAAGGGGGCAGATTCTATATCCTACGAGCAGTACTTC
clone_size: .
j_call: TRBJ2-7
d_call: TRBD1
v_call: TRBV6-1

cdr3_aa: CASSLHRYEQYF
cdr3_nt: TGTGCCAGCAGCTTACACCGGTACGAGCAGTACTTC
clone_size: .
j_call: TRBJ2-7
d_call: .
v_call: TRBV11-3

cdr3_aa: CASSGRQGLTYNSPLHF
cdr3_nt: TGCGCCAGCAGCGGGCGACAGGGGCTCACCTATAATTCACCCCTCCACTTT
clone_size: .
j_call: TRBJ1-6
d_call: TRBD1
v_call: TRBV5-1

cdr3_aa: CASSLGGAAREQYF
cdr3_nt: TGTGCCAGCAGCTTAGGCGGGGCAGCGCGGGAGCAGTACTTC
clone_size: few
j_call: TRBJ2-7
d_call: .
v_call: TRBV5-4

cdr3_aa: CASSLEGQGSEAFF
cdr3_nt: TGTGCCAGCAGCTTAGAGGGGCAGGGATCTGAAGCTTTCTTT
clone_size: .
j_call: TRBJ1-1
d_call: .
v_call: TRBV7-2

cdr3_aa: CASSPRGGGDTQYF
cdr3_nt: TGTGCCAGTAGTCCGCGGGGGGGCGGAGATACGCAGTATTTT
clone_size: .
j_call: TRBJ2-3
d_call: TRBD2
v_call: TRBV19

cdr3_aa: CASSQGDEQYF
cdr3_nt: TGCGCCAGCAGCCAAGGCGACGAGCAGTACTTC
clone_size: few
j_call: TRBJ2-7
d_call: .
v_call: TRBV4-1

cdr3_aa: CASISIQGASGGYTF
cdr3_nt: TGTGCCAGTATTTCTATACAGGGGGCTTCTGGTGGCTACACCTTC
clone_size: .
j_call: TRBJ1-2
d_call: TRBD1
v_call: TRBV19

cdr3_aa: CASSLGPGSGDYGYTF
cdr3_nt: TGCGCCAGCAGCTTGGGGCCAGGGTCAGGGGACTATGGCTACACCTTC
clone_size: .
j_call: TRBJ1-2
d_call: .
v_call: TRBV5-1

cdr3_aa: CASSLPQGANSYEQYF
cdr3_nt: TGTGCCAGCAGCTTACCCCAGGGGGCTAACTCCTACGAGCAGTACTTC
clone_size: .
j_call: TRBJ2-7
d_call: TRBD1
v_call: TRBV7-2

cdr3_aa: CASRPQDSSAEAFF
cdr3_nt: TGCGCCAGCAGACCACAGGATTCGTCGGCTGAAGCTTTCTTT
clone_size: .
j_call: TRBJ1-1
d_call: .
v_call: TRBV10-1

cdr3_aa: CASSIGGPRETQYF
cdr3_nt: TGTGCCAGTAGTATAGGTGGGCCACGGGAGACCCAGTACTTC
clone_size: .
j_call: TRBJ2-5
d_call: .
v_call: TRBV19